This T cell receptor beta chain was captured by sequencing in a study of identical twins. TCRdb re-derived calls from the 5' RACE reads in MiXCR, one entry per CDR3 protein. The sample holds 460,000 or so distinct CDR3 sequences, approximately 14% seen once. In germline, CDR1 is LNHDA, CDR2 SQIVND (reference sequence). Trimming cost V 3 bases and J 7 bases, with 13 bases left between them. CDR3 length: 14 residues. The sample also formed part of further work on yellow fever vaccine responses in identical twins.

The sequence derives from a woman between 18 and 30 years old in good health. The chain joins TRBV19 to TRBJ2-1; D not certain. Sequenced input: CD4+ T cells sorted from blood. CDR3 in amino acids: CASSIALLGNEQFF. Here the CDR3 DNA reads TGTGCCAGTAGTATTGCCCTCTTGGGGAATGAGCAGTTCTTC.